The clone carrying this T cell receptor beta chain was seen once. What it recognizes is unknown. The sample comes from a study of chemoradiotherapy in HPV16-positive cancers. Whole-study results and caveats: HPV-responsive T-cell expansion during chemoradiotherapy was linked to improved recurrence-free survival in HPV16-positive patients. The functional HPV-specific definition rests on just a couple of HPV16-positive patients.

The CDR3 extends over 15 amino acids. CDR1 and CDR2 (germline): SEHNR, FQNEAQ (reference sequence). The V and J ends lost 5 bases and 7 bases, in that order; junction bases with no gene match: 10. Over chemoradiotherapy, repertoires were sampled more than once. Some clones are missing from TCRdb's copy, which holds only in-frame ones; the method was immunoSEQ multiplex PCR. The sample yields 10,000 to 11,000 clones, roughly two thirds seen once. This material was acquired from a patient who underwent chemoradiotherapy. The chain carries TRBV7-9 and TRBJ1-5, with 8 bases that match TRBD1. The sequence was obtained from a human donor with HPV-associated anogenital cancer. For the CDR3, the DNA is TGTGCCAGCAGCACAGACAGGGGACCCTCGCAGCCCCAGCATTTT. Amino acid sequence: CASSTDRGPSQPQHF.